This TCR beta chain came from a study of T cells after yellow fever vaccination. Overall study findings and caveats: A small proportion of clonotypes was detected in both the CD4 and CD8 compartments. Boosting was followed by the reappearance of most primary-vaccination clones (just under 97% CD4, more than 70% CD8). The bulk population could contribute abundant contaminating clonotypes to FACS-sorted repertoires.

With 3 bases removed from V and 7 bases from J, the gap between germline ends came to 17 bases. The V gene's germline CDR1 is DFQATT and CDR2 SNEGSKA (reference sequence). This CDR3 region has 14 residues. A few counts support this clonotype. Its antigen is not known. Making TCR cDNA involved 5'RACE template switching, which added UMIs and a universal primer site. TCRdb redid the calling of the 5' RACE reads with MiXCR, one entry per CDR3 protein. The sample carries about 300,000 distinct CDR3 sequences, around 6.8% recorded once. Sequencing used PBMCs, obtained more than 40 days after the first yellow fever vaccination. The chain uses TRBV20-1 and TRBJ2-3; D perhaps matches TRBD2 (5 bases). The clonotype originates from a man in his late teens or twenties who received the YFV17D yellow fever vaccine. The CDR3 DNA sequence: TGCAGTGCTAGGCCTAACGGGTGGAGGAATACGCAGTATTTT. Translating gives CSARPNGWRNTQYF.